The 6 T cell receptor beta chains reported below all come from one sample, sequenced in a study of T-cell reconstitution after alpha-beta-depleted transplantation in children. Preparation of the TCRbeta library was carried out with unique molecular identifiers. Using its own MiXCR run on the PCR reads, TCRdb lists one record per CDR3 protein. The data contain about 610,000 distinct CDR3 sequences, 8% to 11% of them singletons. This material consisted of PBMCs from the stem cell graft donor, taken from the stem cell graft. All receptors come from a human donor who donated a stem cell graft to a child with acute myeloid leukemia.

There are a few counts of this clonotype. CDR3 bases: TGCGCCAGCAGCCGCGGGAGGGAAAACACCGGGGAGCTGTTTTTT. Residues: CASSRGRENTGELFF. The gene calls are TRBV5-1 and TRBJ2-2, with 9 bases matching TRBD2. This CDR3 comprises 15 residues. CDR1 and CDR2 from the germline V gene are SGHRS and YFSETQ. J lost 2 bases, V lost 4 bases, and 3 bases had no gene match.

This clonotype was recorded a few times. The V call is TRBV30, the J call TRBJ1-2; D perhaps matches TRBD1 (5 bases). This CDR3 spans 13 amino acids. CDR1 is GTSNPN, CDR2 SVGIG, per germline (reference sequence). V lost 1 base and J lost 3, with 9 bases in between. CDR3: CAWSAGPYYGYTF. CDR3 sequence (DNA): TGTGCCTGGAGTGCGGGGCCCTACTATGGCTACACCTTC.

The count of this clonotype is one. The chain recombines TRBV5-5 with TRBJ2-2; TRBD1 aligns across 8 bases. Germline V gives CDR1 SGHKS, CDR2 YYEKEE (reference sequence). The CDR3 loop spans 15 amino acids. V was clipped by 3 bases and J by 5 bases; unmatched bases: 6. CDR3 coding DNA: TGTGCCAGCAGCTCGGGACAGGTGCTAACCGGGGAGCTGTTTTTT. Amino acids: CASSSGQVLTGELFF.

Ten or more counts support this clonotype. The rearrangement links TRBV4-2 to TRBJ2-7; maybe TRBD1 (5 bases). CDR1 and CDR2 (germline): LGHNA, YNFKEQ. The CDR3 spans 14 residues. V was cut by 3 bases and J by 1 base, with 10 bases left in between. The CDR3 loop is CASSQGLRSYEQYF. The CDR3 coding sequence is TGTGCCAGCAGCCAGGGGCTTAGATCCTACGAGCAGTACTTC.

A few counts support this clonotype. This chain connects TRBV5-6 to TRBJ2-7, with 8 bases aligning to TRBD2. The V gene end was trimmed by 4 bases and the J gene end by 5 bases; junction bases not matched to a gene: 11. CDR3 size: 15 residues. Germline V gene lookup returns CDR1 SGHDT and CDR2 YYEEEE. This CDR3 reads CASSRRNEREHEQYF. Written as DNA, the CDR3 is TGTGCCAGCAGCCGTAGAAACGAGCGGGAGCACGAGCAGTACTTC.

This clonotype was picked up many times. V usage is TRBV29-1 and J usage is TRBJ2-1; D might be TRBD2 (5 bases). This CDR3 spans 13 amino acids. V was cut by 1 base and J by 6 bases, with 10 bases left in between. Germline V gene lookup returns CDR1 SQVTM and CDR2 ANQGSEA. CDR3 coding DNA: TGCAGCGTTGAAGGGGGTCGGGGCAATGAGCAGTTCTTC. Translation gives CSVEGGRGNEQFF.